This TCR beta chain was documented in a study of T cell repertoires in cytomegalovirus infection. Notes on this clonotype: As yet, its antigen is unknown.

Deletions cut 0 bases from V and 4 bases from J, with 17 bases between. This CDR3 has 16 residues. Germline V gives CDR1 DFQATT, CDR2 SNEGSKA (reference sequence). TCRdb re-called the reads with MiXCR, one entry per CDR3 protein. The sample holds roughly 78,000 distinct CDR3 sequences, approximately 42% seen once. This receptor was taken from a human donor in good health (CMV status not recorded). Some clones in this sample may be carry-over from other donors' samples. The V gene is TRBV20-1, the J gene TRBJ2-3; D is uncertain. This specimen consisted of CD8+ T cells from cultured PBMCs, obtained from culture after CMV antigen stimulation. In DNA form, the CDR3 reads TGCAGTGCTAGAGACCCCGACCGAGGCGAGGCAGATACGCAGTATTTT. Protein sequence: CSARDPDRGEADTQYF.